Shown below are 4 T cell receptor beta chains from a single sample sequenced in a study of high-grade serous ovarian cancer treatment subgroups. The protocol was immunoSEQ multiplex PCR, while the TCRdb copy is restricted to in-frame clones and leaves out a portion. The sample contains roughly 15,000 clones, roughly nine tenths of which appear only once. Tumor tissue was taken before any definitive surgery or chemotherapy was given. Sequencing used tumor tissue. These receptors originate from a human donor with high-grade serous ovarian cancer.

This clone came up once. At one of its ends the junction is not consistent with the germline gene, which may arise from a read error. The V call is TRBV5-4, the J call TRBJ2-3; D might be TRBD2 (7 bases). The CDR3 is 17 amino acids. The germline CDR1 and CDR2 sequences are SGHNT and YYREEE (reference sequence). This CDR3 is CASSQEDGGRDTDTQYF. CDR3 coding DNA: TGCGCCAGCAGCCAAGAAGACGGGGGGCGGGACACAGATACGCAGTATTTT.

This clone was seen only a few times. The chain links TRBV6-5 to TRBJ2-7; 7 bases match TRBD1. The CDR3 loop spans 14 amino acids. The germline gives CDR1 MNHEY, CDR2 SVGAGI. Germline trimming cut 2 bases from V and 2 bases from J; bases unmatched to any gene: 3. In nucleotides, the CDR3 is TGTGCCAGCAGTTACGGGGACAGAACCTACGAGCAGTACTTC. The encoded protein is CASSYGDRTYEQYF.

This clone was seen once. The rearrangement links TRBV6-1 to TRBJ2-5, with 7 positions matching TRBD2. The CDR3 is 14 amino acids. Per germline, CDR1 MNHNS and CDR2 SASEGT. Losses at the gene ends were 7 bases for V and 0 bases for J; bases not matched to a gene: 5. The CDR3 reads CASNPAGDQETQYF. The CDR3 DNA is TGTGCCAGCAATCCGGCGGGGGACCAAGAGACCCAGTACTTC.

The rearrangement links TRBV14 to TRBJ1-4; D gene uncertain. V lost 3 bases, J lost 8 bases, and 4 bases lay in between. The CDR3 consists of 11 residues. In germline, CDR1 is SGHDN, CDR2 FVKESK. The CDR3 loop is CASSQREKLFF. Written as DNA, the CDR3 is TGTGCCAGCAGCCAGAGGGAAAAACTGTTTTTT.